This T cell receptor (beta chain) emerged from a study of blood T cell repertoires in COVID-19. Sequencing used immunoSEQ multiplex PCR; TCRdb keeps in-frame clones, though not all of them. The data show 200,000 to 250,000 clones, over 80% seen once. The ends lost 8 bases at V and 0 bases at J; junction bases unmatched: 12. Per the germline V gene, CDR1 is MDHEN and CDR2 is SYDVKM. The CDR3 length is 17 residues. Everyone who took part was about 18 to 89 years old, and they came from 20 to 25 US areas. Participants' own reports of clinical history determined their cohort assignment. The rearrangement links TRBV28 to TRBJ2-1, with TRBD1 matching 8 bases. Sequenced: PBMCs or T cells enriched from blood (not recorded which). The sequence was obtained from a middle-aged man who had been exposed to COVID-19. The CDR3 region is CASQNTRTGSSYNEQFF. In nucleotides, the CDR3 is TGTGCCAGCCAGAATACGAGGACAGGGAGCTCCTACAATGAGCAGTTCTTC.